This T cell receptor (beta chain) was recorded in a study of T cell clonality in common variable immunodeficiency (dated by TCRdb to the mid-2010s). Equivalent amounts of genomic DNA from CVID and control samples were used as sequencing input. For every sample, a 60 bp segment covering the rearranged TCRbeta CDR3 region was amplified and then sequenced. The immunoSEQ assay, a bias-corrected multiplex PCR combined with high-throughput sequencing, was used for TCRbeta amplification. Per the authors' processing: Every unique nucleotide sequence counted as a clone and was annotated with V, D and J genes, copy number and frequency. Sequences were labeled productive if in frame, and non-productive if out of frame or containing stop codons. As previously described, Shannon's entropy was used to calculate clonality. The predicted amino acid sequences of productive clones were used to derive mean CDR3 Kyte-Doolittle hydropathy. Using the R hclust function, scaled V gene usage was clustered hierarchically with Manhattan distance and complete linkage. Sharing of clones by CDR3 amino acid sequence was evaluated through resampling of 12 repertoires per group over 100 rounds. The repertoires were screened for approximately 72 published EBV-specific TCRbeta sequences and a few hundred published CMV-specific TCRbeta sequences. Two CVID samples yielding fewer than 10,000 sequences were excluded from analysis, leaving under 45 CVID repertoires. TCRdb retrieved this table from immuneACCESS and kept in-frame rearrangements only. Not all clones are present; in checked studies, unresolved V genes account for under half, and no reason is known for the remainder. That table gives V, J and clone size, and the DNA gave D and trimming. The table records approximately 60,000 clones for this sample, and not one of them appears only once. The ten largest clones represent about 0.9% of the sample.

This clone was observed at least ten times. Its antigen is still unknown. The read ends 3 residues before the CDR3 terminus; that terminus is restored from the germline J gene. Study-wide conclusions, independent of this receptor: According to the authors, figuring out what caused the increased clonality in CVID would require sequencing the repertoires of T cell subpopulations. Correlations between repertoire features and clinical complications were limited by patient heterogeneity within the CVID cohort. CVID TCRbeta sequences were reported to have fewer deletions and N-nucleotide insertions and to lack highly modified clones with 13 or more V deletions. TCRbeta clonality was higher in CVID subjects than in healthy controls (t-test p = 0.018), and the increase was most characteristic of about a third of subjects. CVID subjects shared fewer TCRbeta clones with each other than healthy controls did (p < 0.0001). Even though DNA input was the same, control samples had an average of approximately 82,000 unique sequences each, compared with about 32,000 in CVID samples.

Predominantly Caucasian heritage was noted among both the CVID patients and the healthy controls. Heparinized peripheral whole blood samples of about 5 to 8.5 ml were obtained from each donor. Genomic DNA from adults with common variable immune deficiency (CVID) and from healthy adult controls was used to sequence TCRbeta CDR3 repertoires. A total of roughly 22 healthy adult volunteers (around 12 female and approximately 10 male; age range about 20 to 75 years, mean age about 32) were included in the control group. Diluted blood was density-centrifuged over Hypaque 1077 or Ficoll-Paque to isolate peripheral blood mononuclear cells. Genomic DNA was extracted from unsorted mononuclear cells by Qiagen column purification or by a centrifugation-based method. Clipping removes 7 bases from V and 9 bases from J, with 9 as the unmatched junction base count. The germline V gene (reference sequence) provides CDR1 LNHDA and CDR2 SQIVND. Inclusive of the bounding cysteine and phenylalanine, the CDR3 is 14 residues long. The 33 bases shown cover part of the CDR3, and their frame starts at base 1.

This sequence originates from a person between 18 and 75 years old in good health. The rearranged chain carries TRBV19 and TRBJ2-1; 10 junctional bases match TRBD2. What was sequenced was peripheral blood mononuclear cells. The DNA read from the CDR3 is TGTGCCAGTAACAGCGGGAGGGCCTCGGGTGAG. Its translation is CASNSGRASGE. The whole CDR3 sequence is CASNSGRASGEQFF. Supplemented by the reference TRBV19 and TRBJ2-1 proteins around the CDR3, the complete variable domain is DGGITQSPKYLFRKEGQNVTLSCEQNLNHDAMYWYRQDPGQGLRLIYYSQIVNDFQKGDIAEGYSVSREKKESFPLTVTSAQKNPTAFYLCASNSGRASGEQFFGPGTRLTVL.